Listed here are 27 T cell receptor beta chains from one sample, sequenced in a study of T cells after posttransplantation cyclophosphamide. This table comes from immunoSEQ multiplex PCR, and its TCRdb copy is limited to in-frame clones, with some not included. The sample presents over 25,000 clones, none singletons. Sequencing was performed on PBMCs. These receptors all stem from a man aged 45-65 years in good health, CMV-negative, and a related stem cell transplant donor.

At least ten counts were recorded for this clone. The CDR3 nucleotides are TGTGCCAGCTCACCAGGCCTCCTCTCCTACGAGCAGTACTTC. It codes for CASSPGLLSYEQYF. The chain couples TRBV18 to TRBJ2-7; no firm D call. Trimming removed 2 bases at V and 0 bases at J, with 8 bases between. This CDR3 region has 14 residues. CDR1 and CDR2 from the germline V gene are KGHSH and LQKENI.

This clone was recorded many times. This chain uses TRBV30 with TRBJ1-2; D remains ambiguous. The CDR3 runs to 14 residues. With 1 base removed from V and 8 bases from J, the gap between germline ends came to 17 bases. Per the germline V gene, CDR1 is GTSNPN and CDR2 is SVGIG (reference sequence). The DNA for the CDR3 is TGTGCCTGGAGTGAGATACGGGAGAGTGGCGGCTACACCTTC. This gives the protein CAWSEIRESGGYTF.

This clone was picked up many times. The chain joins TRBV5-1 to TRBJ2-3; TRBD1 matches at 10 bases. The CDR3 loop spans 17 amino acids. V lost 0 bases, J lost 1 base, and 5 bases stayed unmatched. Germline CDR1 SGHRS, CDR2 YFSETQ. DNA for the CDR3: TGCGCCAGCAGCTTGGGGAGACAGGGGGCACGCACAGATACGCAGTATTTT. This codes for CASSLGRQGARTDTQYF. Drawing the rest from reference TRBV5-1 and TRBJ2-3, the complete variable domain is KAGVTQTPRYLIKTRGQQVTLSCSPISGHRSVSWYQQTPGQGLQFLFEYFSETQRNKGNFPGRFSGRQFSNSRSEMNVSTLELGDSALYLCASSLGRQGARTDTQYFGPGTRLTVL.

This clone was counted many times. This sequence joins TRBV9 and TRBJ2-7; D gene unclear. The CDR3 spans 15 residues. Trimming shortened V by 1 base and J by 3 bases, and 14 bases separated the two germline ends. CDR1 and CDR2 from the germline V gene are SGDLS and YYNGEE. CDR3: CASSVNPSSGYEQYF. The CDR3 nucleotides are TGTGCCAGCAGCGTAAACCCCTCCTCGGGCTACGAGCAGTACTTC.

The table lists this clone with many counts. The CDR3: CASSRERRERETQYF. The CDR3 DNA reads as TGCGCCAGCAGCCGAGAAAGGAGGGAAAGGGAGACCCAGTACTTC. This sequence joins TRBV5-1 and TRBJ2-5, with a tentative D call TRBD2 (6 bases). The CDR3 has 15 amino acids. Trimming left V 4 bases short and J 5 bases short, with 18 bases between. The germline V gene encodes CDR1 SGHRS and CDR2 YFSETQ.

The sample holds many counts of this clone. The rearrangement links TRBV5-1 to TRBJ2-1; perhaps TRBD2 as D (5 bases). This CDR3 region has 13 residues. Trimming pared 0 bases from V and 6 bases from J, leaving 7 bases between. Per the germline V gene, CDR1 is SGHRS and CDR2 is YFSETQ. The CDR3 sequence: CASSLGAGNEQFF. Here the CDR3 DNA reads TGCGCCAGCAGCTTGGGGGCGGGCAATGAGCAGTTCTTC.

This clone was detected ten times or more. V usage is TRBV6-5 and J usage is TRBJ1-2; TRBD1 matches at 8 bases. CDR3 length: 13 amino acids. Germline V gene sequence: CDR1 MNHEY, CDR2 SVGAGI. V lost 5 bases, J lost 7 bases, and 6 bases stayed unmatched. CDR3: CASSQGTGLGYTF. The CDR3 DNA sequence: TGTGCCAGCAGTCAAGGGACAGGACTTGGCTACACCTTC.

This clone was detected many times. The chain has TRBV21-1 and TRBJ1-2; the D call TRBD1 from the table was never checked on the DNA. TRBV21-1 is an annotated pseudogene. The CDR3 sequence is 13 residues long. The CDR3 protein is CASSRTGTAVGTF. In DNA form, the CDR3 reads TGTGCCAGCAGCAGAACCGGGACAGCGGTCGGCACCTTC.

This clone came up many times. V usage is TRBV6-4 and J usage is TRBJ2-1, with TRBD2 matching over 13 bases. Germline trimming cut 2 bases from V and 6 bases from J; bases unmatched to any gene: 1. This CDR3 spans 15 amino acids. Germline CDR1 reads MRHNA; CDR2 reads SNTAGT. This CDR3 reads CASSDTSGGANEQFF. CDR3 DNA: TGTGCCAGCAGTGACACTAGCGGGGGGGCCAATGAGCAGTTCTTC.

This clone was counted many times. This chain connects TRBV5-1 to TRBJ1-5; 8 bases match TRBD1. CDR1 and CDR2 (germline): SGHRS, YFSETQ. The J segment lost 5 bases and the V segment lost 0 bases, leaving 7 bases of the junction unmatched. The CDR3 totals 16 residues. The CDR3 DNA reads TGCGCCAGCAGCTTGGAAGCTCTGACAGGGGATCAGCCCCAGCATTTT. Protein sequence: CASSLEALTGDQPQHF. Variable domain in full (rest from reference TRBV5-1 and TRBJ1-5): KAGVTQTPRYLIKTRGQQVTLSCSPISGHRSVSWYQQTPGQGLQFLFEYFSETQRNKGNFPGRFSGRQFSNSRSEMNVSTLELGDSALYLCASSLEALTGDQPQHFGDGTRLSIL.

This clone was counted many times. This sequence joins TRBV10-1 and TRBJ1-1; D possibly corresponds to TRBD1 (6 bases). This CDR3 has 13 amino acids. Trimming removed 6 bases from V and 1 base from J, with 9 bases in between. Looked up from germline, CDR1 is WNHNN and CDR2 is SYGVQD (reference sequence). The CDR3 DNA sequence: TGCGCCAGCAGGGGGGCGTCGAACACTGAAGCTTTCTTT. This translates into CASRGASNTEAFF.

A few counts support this clone. A much larger clone lies a single base off, so this may be a read error. The rearrangement uses TRBV7-3 and TRBJ2-2, with 14 positions matching TRBD2. The CDR3 has 20 amino acids. The germline V gene encodes CDR1 SGHTA and CDR2 FQGTGA. The CDR3 spells CASSFGTSGSGFANTGELLF. The CDR3 region has the DNA TGTGCCAGCAGCTTCGGGACTAGCGGGAGCGGATTCGCGAACACCGGGGAGCTGCTTTTT.

This clone was recorded many times. The chain couples TRBV4-2 to TRBJ1-5; possible D gene TRBD1, 5 bases. Trimming cost V 0 bases and J 3 bases, with 24 bases left between them. This CDR3 region has 20 residues. CDR1 LGHNA and CDR2 YNFKEQ come from the germline V gene. CDR3 protein: CASSQDTLGRGVLFNQPQHF. CDR3 DNA sequence: TGTGCCAGCAGCCAAGATACCCTCGGGCGGGGGGTGCTTTTCAATCAGCCCCAGCATTTT.

This clone has ten or more counts. J is TRBJ1-5 and V is TRBV10-2; D gene ambiguous. This CDR3 has 14 amino acids. The germline CDR1 and CDR2 sequences are WSHSY and SAAADI. The V and J ends lost 8 bases and 0 bases respectively, with 11 bases between them. CDR3 nucleotide sequence: TGCGCCAGCCAACAGCCATTTAGCAATCAGCCCCAGCATTTT. It encodes CASQQPFSNQPQHF.

Many counts were recorded for this clone. The chain's CDR3 is CASGPTSGGHNEQFF. The CDR3 region has the DNA TGTGCCAGCGGACCGACTAGCGGGGGGCACAATGAGCAGTTCTTC. The V call is TRBV18, the J call TRBJ2-1, with 13 bases identical to TRBD2. Trimming took 8 bases from V and 5 from J; bases not matched to a gene: 6. This CDR3 contains 15 residues. Germline CDR1 reads KGHSH; CDR2 reads LQKENI. Full variable domain (remainder filled in from reference TRBV18 and TRBJ2-1): NAGVMQNPRHLVRRRGQEARLRCSPMKGHSHVYWYRQLPEEGLKFMVYLQKENIIDESGMPKERFSAEFPKEGPSILRIQQVVRGDSAAYFCASGPTSGGHNEQFFGPGTRLTVL.

This clone was counted at least ten times. V is TRBV7-9 and J is TRBJ2-2; possibly TRBD2 for D (5 bases). Trimming removed 3 bases at V and 6 bases at J, with 14 bases between. The CDR3 loop spans 15 amino acids. The germline V gene encodes CDR1 SEHNR and CDR2 FQNEAQ (reference sequence). The CDR3 is CASSFFSGFPGELFF. The DNA of the CDR3 is TGTGCCAGCAGCTTCTTCTCGGGGTTCCCCGGGGAGCTGTTTTTT.

This clone came up many times. The rearrangement uses TRBV19 and TRBJ2-7; 10 bases align to TRBD1. Per the germline V gene, CDR1 is LNHDA and CDR2 is SQIVND (reference sequence). The CDR3 extends over 14 amino acids. With V trimmed by 2 bases and J by 9 bases, 7 bases remained unmatched. The DNA for the CDR3 is TGTGCCAGTAGTATAACTGCGGACAGGGGGTGGCAGTACTTC. This sequence encodes CASSITADRGWQYF.

At least ten counts were recorded for this clone. The genes are TRBV5-1 and TRBJ2-5; 8 positions agree with TRBD1. CDR1 is SGHRS, CDR2 YFSETQ, per germline. J was trimmed by 5 bases and V by 2 bases; bases with no gene match: 5. The CDR3 totals 14 residues. The CDR3 loop reads CASSFQGAEETQYF. The CDR3 bases are TGCGCCAGCAGCTTTCAGGGGGCTGAGGAGACCCAGTACTTC.

Regarding this clone: An end of the junction does not agree with germline; a read error may underlie this. This chain joins TRBV11-3 and TRBJ2-1, with 10 nucleotides matching TRBD1. The CDR3 consists of 15 residues. Germline V gene sequence: CDR1 SGHNT, CDR2 YENEEA. The CDR3 is CVSSLEGGQGNEQFF. The CDR3 coding sequence is TGTGTCAGCAGCTTAGAGGGGGGACAGGGGAACGAGCAGTTCTTC.

The table lists this clone with many counts. The chain links TRBV7-3 to TRBJ2-1; D ambiguous. This CDR3 has 16 residues. Germline V gene data show CDR1 as SGHTA and CDR2 as FQGTGA. Trimming cost V 1 base and J 1 base, with 11 bases left between them. CDR3 nucleotides: TGTGCCAGCAGCTTAAGGCCCGACAATTCCTACAATGAGCAGTTCTTC. Translating it yields CASSLRPDNSYNEQFF.

Ten or more counts support this clone. V gene TRBV6-6 combines with J gene TRBJ1-2; 7 positions match TRBD1. Germline assignment: CDR1 MNHNY and CDR2 SVGAGI (reference sequence). The J segment lost 1 base and the V segment lost 5 bases, leaving 10 bases of the junction unmatched. This CDR3 contains 16 residues. The CDR3 DNA sequence: TGTGCCAGCAGTGCACGACAGGGACAGCATAACTATGGCTACACCTTC. This sequence encodes CASSARQGQHNYGYTF.

Ten or more counts support this clone. This chain joins TRBV18 and TRBJ1-1, with 9 bases that match TRBD1. Germline V CDR1 and CDR2: KGHSH, LQKENI. The length of the CDR3 is 14 residues. V shed 3 bases and J 8 bases; nucleotides not matched to a gene: 7. The CDR3 coding sequence is TGTGCCAGCTCACCGCCGTCCGGGACAGGGGAAGCTTTCTTT. This codes for CASSPPSGTGEAFF.

Ten or more counts support this clone. The rearrangement joins TRBV2 to TRBJ1-2; D is ambiguous. Per germline, CDR1 SNHLY and CDR2 FYNNEI. The CDR3 loop spans 14 amino acids. Trimming cost V 4 bases and J 4 bases, with 13 bases left between them. The CDR3 reads CASSVMLAGYGYTF. The CDR3 DNA reads as TGTGCCAGCAGTGTTATGCTGGCGGGCTATGGCTACACCTTC.

This clone was counted many times. The chain carries TRBV19 and TRBJ2-1; 8 positions match TRBD2. The germline V gene has CDR1 LNHDA and CDR2 SQIVND (reference sequence). The CDR3 length is 15 residues. The V gene end was trimmed by 2 bases and the J gene end by 7 bases; junction bases not matched to a gene: 7. In nucleotides, the CDR3 is TGTGCCAGTAGTATACACCGGGGGGGTCGGAATGAGCAGTTCTTC. It translates to CASSIHRGGRNEQFF. Full variable domain (outside the CDR3, taken from reference TRBV19 and TRBJ2-1): DGGITQSPKYLFRKEGQNVTLSCEQNLNHDAMYWYRQDPGQGLRLIYYSQIVNDFQKGDIAEGYSVSREKKESFPLTVTSAQKNPTAFYLCASSIHRGGRNEQFFGPGTRLTVL.

This clone was seen ten or more times. V is TRBV9 and J is TRBJ2-2; D might be TRBD2 (7 bases). Trimming stripped 2 bases from V and 4 bases from J, with 21 bases between. The CDR3 length is 18 residues. Germline V lookup: CDR1 SGDLS, CDR2 YYNGEE. The CDR3 loop is CASSVGRWGGLGTGELFF. In DNA, the CDR3 is TGTGCCAGCAGCGTCGGTCGCTGGGGGGGGCTCGGCACCGGGGAGCTGTTTTTT. The whole variable domain, filled in from reference TRBV9 and TRBJ2-2, reads DSGVTQTPKHLITATGQRVTLRCSPRSGDLSVYWYQQSLDQGLQFLIQYYNGEERAKGNILERFSAQQFPDLHSELNLSSLELGDSALYFCASSVGRWGGLGTGELFFGEGSRLTVL.

There are many counts of this clone. The chain employs TRBV6-6 and TRBJ1-1, with D uncertain. V lost 4 bases, J lost 11 bases, and 11 bases lay in between. CDR1 and CDR2 (germline): MNHNY, SVGAGI (reference sequence). This CDR3 spans 11 amino acids. The CDR3: CASSSGDLAFF. CDR3 DNA: TGTGCCAGCAGTTCCGGAGACCTGGCTTTCTTT.

This clone was seen more than once but under ten times. Mismatch with germline at one junction end may stem from a read error. Other DNA variants within this sample encode the same CDR3. V and J are TRBV6-5 and TRBJ1-6; TRBD1 aligns across 9 bases. The CDR3 length is 14 residues. Germline V gene sequence: CDR1 MNHEY, CDR2 SVGAGI. The CDR3 nucleotides read TGCGCCAGCAGTGGACAGGGGATAAATTCACCCCTCCACTTT. Encoded protein: CASSGQGINSPLHF.